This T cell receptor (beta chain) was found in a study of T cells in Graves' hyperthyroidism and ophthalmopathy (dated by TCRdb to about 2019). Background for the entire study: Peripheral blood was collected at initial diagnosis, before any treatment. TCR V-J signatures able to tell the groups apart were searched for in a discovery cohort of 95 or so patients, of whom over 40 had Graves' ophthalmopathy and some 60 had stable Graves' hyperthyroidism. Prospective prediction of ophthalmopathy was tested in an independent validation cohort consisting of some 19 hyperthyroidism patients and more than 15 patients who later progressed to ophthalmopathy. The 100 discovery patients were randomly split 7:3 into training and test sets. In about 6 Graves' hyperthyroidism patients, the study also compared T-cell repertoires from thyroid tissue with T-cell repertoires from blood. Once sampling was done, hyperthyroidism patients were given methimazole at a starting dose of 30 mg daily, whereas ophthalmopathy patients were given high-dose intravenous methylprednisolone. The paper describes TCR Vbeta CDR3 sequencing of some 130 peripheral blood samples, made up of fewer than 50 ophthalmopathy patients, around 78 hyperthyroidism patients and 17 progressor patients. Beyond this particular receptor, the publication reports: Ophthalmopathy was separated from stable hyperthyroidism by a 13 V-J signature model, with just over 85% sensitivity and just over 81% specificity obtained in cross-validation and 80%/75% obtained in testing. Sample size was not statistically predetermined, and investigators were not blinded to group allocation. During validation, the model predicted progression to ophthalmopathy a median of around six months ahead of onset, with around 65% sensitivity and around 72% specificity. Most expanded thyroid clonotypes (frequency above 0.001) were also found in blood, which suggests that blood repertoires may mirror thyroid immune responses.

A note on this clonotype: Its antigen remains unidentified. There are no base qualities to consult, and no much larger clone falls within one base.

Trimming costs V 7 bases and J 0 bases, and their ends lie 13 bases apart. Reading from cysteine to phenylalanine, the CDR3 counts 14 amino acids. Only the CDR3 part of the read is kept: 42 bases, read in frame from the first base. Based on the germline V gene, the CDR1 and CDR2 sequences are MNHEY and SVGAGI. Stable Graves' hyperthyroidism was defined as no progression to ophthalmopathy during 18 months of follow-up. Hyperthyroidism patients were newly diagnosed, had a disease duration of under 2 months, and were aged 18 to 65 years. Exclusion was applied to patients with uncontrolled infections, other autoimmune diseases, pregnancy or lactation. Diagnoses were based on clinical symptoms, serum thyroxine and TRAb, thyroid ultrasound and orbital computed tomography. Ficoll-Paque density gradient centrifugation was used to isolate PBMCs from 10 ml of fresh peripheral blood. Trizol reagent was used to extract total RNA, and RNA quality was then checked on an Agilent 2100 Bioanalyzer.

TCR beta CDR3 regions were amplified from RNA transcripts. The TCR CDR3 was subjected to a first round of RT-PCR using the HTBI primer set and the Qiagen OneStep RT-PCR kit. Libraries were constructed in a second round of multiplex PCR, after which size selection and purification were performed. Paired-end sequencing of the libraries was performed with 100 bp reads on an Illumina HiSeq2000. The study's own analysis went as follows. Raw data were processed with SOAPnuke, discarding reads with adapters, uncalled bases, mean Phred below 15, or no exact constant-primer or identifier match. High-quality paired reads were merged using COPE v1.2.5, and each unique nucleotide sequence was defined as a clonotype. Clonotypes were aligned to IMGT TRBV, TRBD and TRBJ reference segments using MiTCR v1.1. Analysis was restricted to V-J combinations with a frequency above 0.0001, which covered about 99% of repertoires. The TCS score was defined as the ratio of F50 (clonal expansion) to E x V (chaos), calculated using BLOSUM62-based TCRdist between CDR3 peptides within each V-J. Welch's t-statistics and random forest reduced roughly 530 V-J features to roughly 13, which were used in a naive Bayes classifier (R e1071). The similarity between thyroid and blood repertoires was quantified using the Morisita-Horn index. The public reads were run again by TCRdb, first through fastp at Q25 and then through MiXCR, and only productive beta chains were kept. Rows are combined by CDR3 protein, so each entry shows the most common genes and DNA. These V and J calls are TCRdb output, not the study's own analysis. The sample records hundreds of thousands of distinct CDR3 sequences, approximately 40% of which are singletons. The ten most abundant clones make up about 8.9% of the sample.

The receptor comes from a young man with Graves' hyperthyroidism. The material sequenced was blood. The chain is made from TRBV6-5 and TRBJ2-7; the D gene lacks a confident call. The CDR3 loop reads CASNTYRHSYEQYF. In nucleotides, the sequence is TGTGCCAGCAACACCTACAGACACTCCTACGAGCAGTACTTC.